Included here is one TCR beta chain sequence, with context. CDR3 length equals 21 residues. Trimming removed 3 bases from V and 0 bases from J; junction bases left unmatched: 15. Germline V gene lookup returns CDR1 LNHDA and CDR2 SQIVND (reference sequence). Grouping used clinical history reported by participants in a survey and questionnaire. In the original processing: Counts of nucleated cells, estimated from reference gene primer amplification, were obtained. Sequenced by immunoSEQ multiplex PCR; TCRdb stores in-frame clones only, minus some. V and J calls and clone size are copied from that table; D and trimming were computed from the DNA. Of around 190,000 clones in the sample, over 80% were seen once. This specimen comes from a study of blood T cell repertoires in COVID-19. Overall study context: Both acute and convalescent COVID-19 samples were obtained from the United States, Italy and Spain.

The chain recombines TRBV19 with TRBJ2-6; 9 bases are a match to TRBD2. The sample was PBMCs or T cells enriched from blood (not recorded which). The receptor was derived from a man between 18 and 35 years old with acute COVID-19. The CDR3 coding sequence is TGTGCCAGTAGTATCTCGCCGGGAGCTAGCGGGGCCGACTCTGGGGCCAACGTCCTGACTTTC. Translation: CASSISPGASGADSGANVLTF. The full variable domain, its missing parts supplied by reference TRBV19 and TRBJ2-6, is DGGITQSPKYLFRKEGQNVTLSCEQNLNHDAMYWYRQDPGQGLRLIYYSQIVNDFQKGDIAEGYSVSREKKESFPLTVTSAQKNPTAFYLCASSISPGASGADSGANVLTFGAGSRLTVL.